These 4 T cell receptor beta chains were all obtained from the same sample, sequenced in a study of STAT5B mutations in CD4+ large granular lymphocyte leukemia. Using immunoSEQ multiplex PCR, the repertoire was profiled, and TCRdb retains in-frame clones only, with some absent. The table records 15,000 to 25,000 clones, 84% of them present only once. The material sequenced was CD4+ T cells from blood buffy coats. The receptors were sampled from a human donor in good health.

This clone was seen just once. The rearrangement joins TRBV6-1 to TRBJ2-3; D is unclear. The CDR3 covers 11 residues. Germline V gene data show CDR1 as MNHNS and CDR2 as SASEGT. V lost 6 bases to trimming and J lost 2 bases, with 3 bases between them. The CDR3 nucleotides read TGTGCCAGCAGCTCCACAGATACGCAGTATTTT. Its protein product is CASSSTDTQYF.

This chain links TRBV18 with TRBJ2-5; 8 bases line up with TRBD1. This CDR3 region has 13 residues. In germline, CDR1 is KGHSH, CDR2 LQKENI. The ends lost 6 bases at V and 4 bases at J; junction bases unmatched: 4. CDR3 amino acids: CASSTTGGETQYF. The CDR3 nucleotides are TGTGCCAGCTCCACTACAGGGGGAGAGACCCAGTACTTC.

Only a few counts were recorded for this clone. CDR3 loop: CASSYDRWNEKLFF. In DNA form, the CDR3 reads TGTGCCAGCAGTTACGACAGGTGGAATGAAAAACTGTTTTTT. V and J are TRBV6-5 and TRBJ1-4; a possible D gene is TRBD1 (6 bases). In germline, CDR1 is MNHEY, CDR2 SVGAGI. Trimming left V 2 bases short and J 5 bases short, with 9 bases between. The CDR3 is 14 residues long.

The CDR3 is CASSRDLVNTEAFF. The CDR3 region has the DNA TGTGCCAGCAGCAGGGACCTCGTGAACACTGAAGCTTTCTTT. The chain is built from TRBV9 and TRBJ1-1; D might be TRBD1 (5 bases). This CDR3 is built from 14 residues. V was trimmed by 4 bases and J by 0 bases, leaving 10 bases between them. From germline, CDR1 is SGDLS and CDR2 YYNGEE.